A selection of T cell receptor beta chains follows, all from one sample in a study of T cells after yellow fever vaccination. TCRdb redid the calling of the 5' RACE reads with MiXCR, one entry per CDR3 protein. In the table there are roughly 160,000 distinct CDR3 sequences, approximately 9.9% of which are singletons. Sequenced material: CD8+ T cells sorted from PBMCs, taken 45 days after the yellow fever booster vaccination. Receptors originate from a man between 18 and 29 years old who received the YFV17D yellow fever vaccine. Both conserved end residues are part of each CDR3. D genes are given only for firm matches. Size tells how often a clone was seen (once, few, many) or the class of an expanded clone, and some rows leave it out.

V gene: TRBV7-9
J gene: TRBJ2-1
D gene: TRBD2
clone size: few
CDR3 DNA: TGTGCCAGCAGCCCTCTAGCGGGGGGACTCTACAATGAGCAGTTCTTC
CDR3 protein: CASSPLAGGLYNEQFF

V gene: TRBV7-9
J gene: TRBJ1-4
D gene: -
clone size: many
CDR3 DNA: TGTGCCAGCAGCCGCTTGAACGAAAAACTGTTTTTT
CDR3 protein: CASSRLNEKLFF

V gene: TRBV4-3
J gene: TRBJ1-6
D gene: TRBD1
clone size: -
CDR3 DNA: TGCGCCACCGCGACAGGGTTGTACTCACCCCTCCACTTT
CDR3 protein: CATATGLYSPLHF

V gene: TRBV21-1
J gene: TRBJ2-5
D gene: -
clone size: -
CDR3 DNA: TGTGCCAGCAGCAAAGCTGGGGCGAGGGGAACTAGGACCGAGACCCAGTACTTC
CDR3 protein: CASSKAGARGTRTETQYF

V gene: TRBV5-1
J gene: TRBJ2-7
D gene: -
clone size: -
CDR3 DNA: TGCGCCAGCAGCTTGGGGGACCAGTACGAGCAGTACTTC
CDR3 protein: CASSLGDQYEQYF

V gene: TRBV2
J gene: TRBJ1-2
D gene: TRBD1
clone size: -
CDR3 DNA: TGTGCCAGCAGTGAGCGAGGGGGCGACGGGCATGGCTACACCTTC
CDR3 protein: CASSERGGDGHGYTF

V gene: TRBV27
J gene: TRBJ2-1
D gene: TRBD2
clone size: -
CDR3 DNA: TGTGCCAGCAGCCTTTTTGCCGGACTAGCGTCCTACAATGAGCAGTTCTTC
CDR3 protein: CASSLFAGLASYNEQFF

V gene: TRBV7-9
J gene: TRBJ2-5
D gene: -
clone size: few
CDR3 DNA: TGTGCCAGCAGCTCGATGCAAGAGACCCAGTACTTC
CDR3 protein: CASSSMQETQYF

V gene: TRBV28
J gene: TRBJ2-7
D gene: TRBD1
clone size: many
CDR3 DNA: TGTGCCAGCAGTTTACCGGGAACAGGGGTCTACGAGCAGTACTTC
CDR3 protein: CASSLPGTGVYEQYF

V gene: TRBV29-1
J gene: TRBJ2-7
D gene: -
clone size: many
CDR3 DNA: TGCAGCGTTGAAGAACGCTCCCCGGGTCAGCAGTACTTC
CDR3 protein: CSVEERSPGQQYF

V gene: TRBV7-3
J gene: TRBJ2-1
D gene: TRBD1
clone size: few
CDR3 DNA: TGTGCCAGCAGCCGTCGAGGGCAGGGGGCGGTTTACAATGAGCAGTTCTTC
CDR3 protein: CASSRRGQGAVYNEQFF

V gene: TRBV4-1
J gene: TRBJ2-1
D gene: -
clone size: -
CDR3 DNA: TGCGCCAGCAGCCAGACAGGCCGAGGCTCCTACAATGAGCAGTTCTTC
CDR3 protein: CASSQTGRGSYNEQFF

V gene: TRBV7-9
J gene: TRBJ2-7
D gene: TRBD1
clone size: few
CDR3 DNA: TGTGCCAGCAGCTTGGACAGGGGCGCGAACGAGCAGTACTTC
CDR3 protein: CASSLDRGANEQYF

V gene: TRBV7-8
J gene: TRBJ2-3
D gene: TRBD1
clone size: few
CDR3 DNA: TGTGCCAGCAGCTTCAACACGAACAGGGACAGGGGGCTCGGTACAGATACGCAGTATTTT
CDR3 protein: CASSFNTNRDRGLGTDTQYF

V gene: TRBV10-2
J gene: TRBJ2-7
D gene: -
clone size: few
CDR3 DNA: TGCGCCAGCAGCAGGGGAGACCCCGAGCAGTACTTC
CDR3 protein: CASSRGDPEQYF

V gene: TRBV5-1
J gene: TRBJ2-5
D gene: -
clone size: -
CDR3 DNA: TGCGCCAGCAGCTTGACGGGATCTAGAGAGACCCAGTACTTC
CDR3 protein: CASSLTGSRETQYF

V gene: TRBV6-2/TRBV6-3
J gene: TRBJ2-1
D gene: -
clone size: few
CDR3 DNA: TGTGCCAGCAGTTACCCGCTGTCGCCCTCCTACAATGAGCAGTTCTTC
CDR3 protein: CASSYPLSPSYNEQFF

V gene: TRBV4-3
J gene: TRBJ2-5
D gene: TRBD1
clone size: few
CDR3 DNA: TGCGCCAGCAGCCAAGATTACAGGGGAAAAGAGACCCAGTACTTC
CDR3 protein: CASSQDYRGKETQYF

V gene: TRBV27
J gene: TRBJ1-5
D gene: -
clone size: -
CDR3 DNA: TGTGCCAGCAGTTTGGCAGGGGAGATACAGCCCCAGCATTTT
CDR3 protein: CASSLAGEIQPQHF

V gene: TRBV7-2
J gene: TRBJ2-2
D gene: -
clone size: few
CDR3 DNA: TGTGCCAGCAGCTTTAGCACGGCCGGGGAGCTGTTTTTT
CDR3 protein: CASSFSTAGELFF

V gene: TRBV12-5
J gene: TRBJ2-1
D gene: -
clone size: -
CDR3 DNA: TGTGCTAGTGGTTTGGACGCAGGGCGTGAGCAGTTCTTC
CDR3 protein: CASGLDAGREQFF

V gene: TRBV6-2/TRBV6-3
J gene: TRBJ1-1
D gene: -
clone size: few
CDR3 DNA: TGTGCCAGCAGGTACACCTCAAACACTGAAGCTTTCTTT
CDR3 protein: CASRYTSNTEAFF

V gene: TRBV5-1
J gene: TRBJ2-1
D gene: TRBD2
clone size: few
CDR3 DNA: TGCGCCAGCAGCCGCCGCGGGCGGGGGGGCGTGGATGAGCAGTTCTTC
CDR3 protein: CASSRRGRGGVDEQFF

V gene: TRBV6-5
J gene: TRBJ2-2
D gene: -
clone size: -
CDR3 DNA: TGTGCCAGCAGTTACCAAACAGGGACCGGGGAGCTGTTTTTT
CDR3 protein: CASSYQTGTGELFF

V gene: TRBV27
J gene: TRBJ1-1
D gene: -
clone size: -
CDR3 DNA: TGTGCCAGCAGTTTAGCGGCGGGGTATGGGGAAGCTTTCTTT
CDR3 protein: CASSLAAGYGEAFF

V gene: TRBV7-9
J gene: TRBJ1-3
D gene: -
clone size: -
CDR3 DNA: TGTGCCAGCAGCGAGAGGCGCGAGGGTTCGTATTTT
CDR3 protein: CASSERREGSYF

V gene: TRBV4-1
J gene: TRBJ1-2
D gene: -
clone size: few
CDR3 DNA: TGCGCCAGCAGCCAAGAGAAAGGCAGGGAGGGCCATGGCTACACCTTC
CDR3 protein: CASSQEKGREGHGYTF

V gene: TRBV27
J gene: TRBJ2-2
D gene: -
clone size: few
CDR3 DNA: TGTGCCAGCAGTTTATTTAACCGCCCCGGGGAGCTGTTTTTT
CDR3 protein: CASSLFNRPGELFF

V gene: TRBV29-1
J gene: TRBJ2-7
D gene: -
clone size: -
CDR3 DNA: TGCAGCGTTGGTGGGTCCGCCTACGAGCAGTACTTC
CDR3 protein: CSVGGSAYEQYF

V gene: TRBV7-6
J gene: TRBJ2-7
D gene: -
clone size: -
CDR3 DNA: TGTGCCAGCAGCCCCTTCGGACCGAGTTCTGGCGAGCAGTACTTC
CDR3 protein: CASSPFGPSSGEQYF

V gene: TRBV6-2/TRBV6-3
J gene: TRBJ1-5
D gene: -
clone size: few
CDR3 DNA: TGTGCCAGCAGCCCCACTGGGGGGTTCGGGGAGCCCCAGCATTTT
CDR3 protein: CASSPTGGFGEPQHF

V gene: TRBV4-3
J gene: TRBJ1-2
D gene: -
clone size: few
CDR3 DNA: TGCGCCAGCAGCCAAGAGTGGGGGGGAGGATATTATGGCTACACCTTC
CDR3 protein: CASSQEWGGGYYGYTF

V gene: TRBV12-3/TRBV12-4
J gene: TRBJ1-1
D gene: -
clone size: many
CDR3 DNA: TGTGCCAGCAGTTTGGTGGGCGGCACTGAAGCTTTCTTT
CDR3 protein: CASSLVGGTEAFF

V gene: TRBV6-2/TRBV6-3
J gene: TRBJ1-1
D gene: -
clone size: many
CDR3 DNA: TGTGCCAGCAGTTTCCCAGCGGAAGGAAGCACTGAAGCTTTCTTT
CDR3 protein: CASSFPAEGSTEAFF

V gene: TRBV4-2
J gene: TRBJ1-6
D gene: -
clone size: -
CDR3 DNA: TGTGCCAGCAGCCAAGCTCTGGGTGGGTCCTATAATTCACCCCTCCACTTT
CDR3 protein: CASSQALGGSYNSPLHF

V gene: TRBV11-2
J gene: TRBJ2-2
D gene: -
clone size: -
CDR3 DNA: TGTGCCAGCAGCTTAGAGCTGTTGGGCAGCAACACCGGGGAGCTGTTTTTT
CDR3 protein: CASSLELLGSNTGELFF

V gene: TRBV29-1
J gene: TRBJ1-1
D gene: -
clone size: few
CDR3 DNA: TGCAGCGTTGTTGGTAGGGGGAAGAACACTGAAGCTTTCTTT
CDR3 protein: CSVVGRGKNTEAFF

V gene: TRBV7-9
J gene: TRBJ2-1
D gene: -
clone size: -
CDR3 DNA: TGTGCCAGCAGCTTGGCGCGAGAGCAGTTCTTC
CDR3 protein: CASSLAREQFF

V gene: TRBV7-6
J gene: TRBJ2-5
D gene: TRBD2
clone size: many
CDR3 DNA: TGTGCCAGCAGCCGGGCGGTGAGCGGGGGCCTCATAGAGACCCAGTACTTC
CDR3 protein: CASSRAVSGGLIETQYF

V gene: TRBV7-9
J gene: TRBJ2-3
D gene: -
clone size: many
CDR3 DNA: TGTGCCAGCAGCTTAACAGGGCCAGATACGCAGTATTTT
CDR3 protein: CASSLTGPDTQYF

V gene: TRBV29-1
J gene: TRBJ1-1
D gene: -
clone size: -
CDR3 DNA: TGCAGCGTAGGGGGGACAGAAGCTTTCTTT
CDR3 protein: CSVGGTEAFF